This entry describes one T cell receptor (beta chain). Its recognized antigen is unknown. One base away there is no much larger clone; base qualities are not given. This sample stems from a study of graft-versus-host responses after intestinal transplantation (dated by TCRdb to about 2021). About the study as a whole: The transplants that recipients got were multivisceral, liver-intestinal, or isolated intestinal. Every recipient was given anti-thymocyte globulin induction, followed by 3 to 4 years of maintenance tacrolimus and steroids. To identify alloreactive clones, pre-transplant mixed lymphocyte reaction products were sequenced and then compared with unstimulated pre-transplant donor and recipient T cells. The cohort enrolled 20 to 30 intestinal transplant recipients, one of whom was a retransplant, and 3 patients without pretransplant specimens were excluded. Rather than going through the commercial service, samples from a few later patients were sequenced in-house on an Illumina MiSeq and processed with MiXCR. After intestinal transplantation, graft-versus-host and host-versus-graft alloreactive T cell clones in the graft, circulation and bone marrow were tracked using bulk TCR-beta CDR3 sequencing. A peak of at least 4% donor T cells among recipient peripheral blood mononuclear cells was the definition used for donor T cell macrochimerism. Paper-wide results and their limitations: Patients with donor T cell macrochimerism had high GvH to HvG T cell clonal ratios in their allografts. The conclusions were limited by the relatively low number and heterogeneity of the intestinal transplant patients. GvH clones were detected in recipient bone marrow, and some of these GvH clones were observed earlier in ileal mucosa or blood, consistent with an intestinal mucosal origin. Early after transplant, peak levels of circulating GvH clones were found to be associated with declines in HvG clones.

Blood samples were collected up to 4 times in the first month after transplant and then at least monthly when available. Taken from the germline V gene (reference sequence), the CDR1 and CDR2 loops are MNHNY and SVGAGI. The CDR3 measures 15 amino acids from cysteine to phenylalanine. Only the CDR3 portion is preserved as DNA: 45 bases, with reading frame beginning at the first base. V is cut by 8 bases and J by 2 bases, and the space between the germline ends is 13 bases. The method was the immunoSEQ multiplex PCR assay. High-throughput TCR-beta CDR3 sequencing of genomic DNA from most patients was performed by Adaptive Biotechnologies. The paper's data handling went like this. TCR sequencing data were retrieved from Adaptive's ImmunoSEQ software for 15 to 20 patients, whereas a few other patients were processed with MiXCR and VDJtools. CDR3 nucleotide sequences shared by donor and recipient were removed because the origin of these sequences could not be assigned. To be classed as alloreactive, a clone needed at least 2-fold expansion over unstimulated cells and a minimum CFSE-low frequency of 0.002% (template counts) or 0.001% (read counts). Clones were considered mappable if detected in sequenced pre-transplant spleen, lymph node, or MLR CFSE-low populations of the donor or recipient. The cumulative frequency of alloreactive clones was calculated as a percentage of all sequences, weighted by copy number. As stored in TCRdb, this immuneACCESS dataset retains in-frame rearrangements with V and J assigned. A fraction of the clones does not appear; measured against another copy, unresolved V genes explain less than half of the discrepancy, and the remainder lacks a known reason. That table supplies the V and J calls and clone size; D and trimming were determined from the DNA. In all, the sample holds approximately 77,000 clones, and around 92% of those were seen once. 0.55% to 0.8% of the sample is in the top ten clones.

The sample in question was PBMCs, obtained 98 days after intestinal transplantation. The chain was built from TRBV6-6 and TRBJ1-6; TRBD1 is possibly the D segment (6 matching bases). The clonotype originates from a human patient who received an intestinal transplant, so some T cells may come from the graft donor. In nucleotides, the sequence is TGTGCCAGCGGGACACCCAACCCCTATAATTCACCCCTCCACTTT. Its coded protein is CASGTPNPYNSPLHF.